The entry below gives a single T cell receptor beta chain sequence along with its context. This entry is derived from a study of T cell responses to AZD1222 COVID-19 vaccine. The repertoire was sequenced with immunoSEQ multiplex PCR; TCRdb's copy has only in-frame clones and lacks some. Found here are more than 150,000 clones, roughly 92% of them singletons; the top ten hold about 1.5%. Trimming shortened V by 3 bases and J by 4 bases, and 9 bases separated the two germline ends. CDR3 length equals 13 residues. Samples with a second dose at about 4 or about 12 weeks were pooled together. The TCR sequence derives from an adult who received the AZD1222 COVID-19 vaccine. This sample comprised peripheral blood, obtained 28 days after the second AZD1222 dose. This chain joins TRBV12-3 or TRBV12-4 and TRBJ1-1; maybe TRBD1 (5 bases). CDR3 loop: CASSFPGGTEAFF. CDR3 in DNA: TGTGCCAGCAGTTTCCCGGGGGGCACTGAAGCTTTCTTT.